This TCR beta chain was captured by sequencing in a study of T cell repertoires in ileal Crohn's disease. The wider study: Operated complications were stricturing disease (61%) and penetrating disease (about 39%). Study results and caveats: Every patient over 26.8% clonality showed endoscopic recurrence. Sorted CD8 T cells held more high-frequency clones than CD4.

CDR1 is SNHLY and CDR2 is FYNNEI in the germline V gene. CDR3 length: 14 amino acids. With 6 bases removed from V and 7 bases from J, the gap between germline ends came to 13 bases. Of note for this clone: Its antigen is currently unknown.

TCRB immunosequencing input was roughly 500 nanograms of biopsy DNA per sample. Some clones are missing from TCRdb's copy, which holds only in-frame ones; the method was immunoSEQ multiplex PCR. Of 5,700 or so clones in the sample, 75% to 90% were seen once. The gene calls are TRBV2 and TRBJ1-6, with a weak D call TRBD1 (6 bases). The source is an adult with Crohn's disease. Material: ileal tissue. As DNA, the CDR3 is TGTGCCAGCAGCCTCGACAGGAGCAATTCACCCCTCCACTTT. The encoded protein is CASSLDRSNSPLHF.